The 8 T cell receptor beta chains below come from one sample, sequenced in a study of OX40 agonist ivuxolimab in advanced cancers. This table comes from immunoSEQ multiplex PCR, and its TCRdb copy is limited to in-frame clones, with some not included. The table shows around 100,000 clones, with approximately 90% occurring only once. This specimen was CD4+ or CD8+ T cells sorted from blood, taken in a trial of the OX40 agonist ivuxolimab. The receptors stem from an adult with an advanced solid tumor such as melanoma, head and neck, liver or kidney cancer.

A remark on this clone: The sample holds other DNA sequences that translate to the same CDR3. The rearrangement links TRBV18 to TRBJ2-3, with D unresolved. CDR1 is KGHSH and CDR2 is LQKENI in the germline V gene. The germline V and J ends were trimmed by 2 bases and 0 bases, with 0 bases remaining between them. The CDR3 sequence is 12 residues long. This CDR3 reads CASSPSTDTQYF. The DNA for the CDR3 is TGTGCCAGCTCACCAAGCACAGATACGCAGTATTTT. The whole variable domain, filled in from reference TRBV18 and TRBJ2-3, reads NAGVMQNPRHLVRRRGQEARLRCSPMKGHSHVYWYRQLPEEGLKFMVYLQKENIIDESGMPKERFSAEFPKEGPSILRIQQVVRGDSAAYFCASSPSTDTQYFGPGTRLTVL.

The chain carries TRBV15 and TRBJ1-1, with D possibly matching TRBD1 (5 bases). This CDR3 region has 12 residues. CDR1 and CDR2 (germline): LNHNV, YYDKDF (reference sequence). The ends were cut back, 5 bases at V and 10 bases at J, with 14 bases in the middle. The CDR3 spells CATSGDSAGAFF. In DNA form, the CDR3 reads TGTGCCACCAGCGGTGACAGCGCGGGAGCTTTCTTT.

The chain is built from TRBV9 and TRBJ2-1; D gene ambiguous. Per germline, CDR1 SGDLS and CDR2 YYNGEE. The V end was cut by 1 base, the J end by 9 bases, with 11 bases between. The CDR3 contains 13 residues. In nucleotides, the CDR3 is TGTGCCAGCAGCGTAAATTTAGGTGGTGAGCAGTTCTTC. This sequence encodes CASSVNLGGEQFF.

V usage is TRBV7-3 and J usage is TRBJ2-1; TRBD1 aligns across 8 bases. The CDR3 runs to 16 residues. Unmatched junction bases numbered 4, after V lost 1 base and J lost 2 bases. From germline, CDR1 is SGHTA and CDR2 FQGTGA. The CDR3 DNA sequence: TGTGCCAGCAGCTTAAAGACAGGGGTTCCCTACAATGAGCAGTTCTTC. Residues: CASSLKTGVPYNEQFF.

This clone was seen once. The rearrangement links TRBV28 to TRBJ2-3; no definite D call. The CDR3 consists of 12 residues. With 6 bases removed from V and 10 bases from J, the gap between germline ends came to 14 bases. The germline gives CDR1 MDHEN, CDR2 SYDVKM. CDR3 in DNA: TGTGCCAGCAGCTCCGCTCCTCCAGCGCAGTATTTT. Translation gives CASSSAPPAQYF.

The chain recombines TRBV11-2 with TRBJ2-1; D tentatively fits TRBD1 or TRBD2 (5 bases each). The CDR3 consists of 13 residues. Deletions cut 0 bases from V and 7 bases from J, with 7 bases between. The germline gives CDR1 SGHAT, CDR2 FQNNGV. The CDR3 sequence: CASSLERGNEQFF. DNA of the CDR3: TGTGCCAGCAGCTTAGAGAGGGGAAATGAGCAGTTCTTC. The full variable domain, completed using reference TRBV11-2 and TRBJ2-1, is EAGVAQSPRYKIIEKRQSVAFWCNPISGHATLYWYQQILGQGPKLLIQFQNNGVVDDSQLPKDRFSAERLKGVDSTLKIQPAKLEDSAVYLCASSLERGNEQFFGPGTRLTVL.

CDR3 in amino acids: CASSYSWGGEQYF. The CDR3 DNA is TGTGCCAGCAGTTACTCCTGGGGAGGGGAGCAGTACTTC. This chain links TRBV6-6 with TRBJ2-7; 7 bases match TRBD2. The CDR3 is made up of 13 amino acids. Germline values: CDR1 MNHNY, CDR2 SVGAGI (reference sequence). V dropped 0 bases and J dropped 7; count of bases not matched to a gene: 3.

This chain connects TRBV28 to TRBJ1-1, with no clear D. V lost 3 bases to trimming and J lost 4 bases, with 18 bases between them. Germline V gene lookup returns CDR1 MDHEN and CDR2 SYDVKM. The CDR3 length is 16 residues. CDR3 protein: CASSFVGYSQSTEAFF. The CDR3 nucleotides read TGTGCCAGCAGTTTCGTTGGCTACTCCCAGAGCACTGAAGCTTTCTTT. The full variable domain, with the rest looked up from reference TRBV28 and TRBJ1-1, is DVKVTQSSRYLVKRTGEKVFLECVQDMDHENMFWYRQDPGLGLRLIYFSYDVKMKEKGDIPEGYSVSREKKERFSLILESASTNQTSMYLCASSFVGYSQSTEAFFGQGTRLTVV.